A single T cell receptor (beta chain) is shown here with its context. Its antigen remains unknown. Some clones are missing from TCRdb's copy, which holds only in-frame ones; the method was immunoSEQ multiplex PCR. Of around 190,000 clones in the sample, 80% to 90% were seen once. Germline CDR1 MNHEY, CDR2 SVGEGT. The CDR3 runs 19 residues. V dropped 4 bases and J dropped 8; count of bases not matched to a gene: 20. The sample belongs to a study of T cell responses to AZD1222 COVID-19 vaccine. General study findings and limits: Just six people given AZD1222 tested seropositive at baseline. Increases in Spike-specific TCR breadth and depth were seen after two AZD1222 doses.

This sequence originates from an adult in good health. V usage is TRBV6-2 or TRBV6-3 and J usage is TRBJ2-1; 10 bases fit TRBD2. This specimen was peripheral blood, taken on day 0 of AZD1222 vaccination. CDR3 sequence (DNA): TGTGCCAGCAGTTTCCCCCTACTAGCGGGGAGACCGGATAGGGATGAGCAGTTCTTC. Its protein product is CASSFPLLAGRPDRDEQFF.